This T cell receptor (beta chain) is from a study of cytomegalovirus exposure and HLA in healthy donors. Notes on the study in general: Trimming of TCR beta V- and J-genes showed a link, identified in a later analysis, to a missense DCLRE1C variant.

Primers included in the PCR were 60 Vbeta and 13 Jbeta primers. Repertoires were generated with immunoSEQ multiplex PCR, while TCRdb's copy carries only in-frame clones and drops some. The sample holds 90,000 to 130,000 clones, over 60% seen once. Remarks on this clone: What it recognizes is unknown.

The CDR3 consists of 14 residues. The ends lost 7 bases at V and 4 bases at J; junction bases unmatched: 9. Germline V lookup: CDR1 SNHLY, CDR2 FYNNEI. The V gene is TRBV2, the J gene TRBJ2-7, with 8 bases fitting TRBD2. Sequenced material: PBMCs. The TCR sequence derives from a woman aged 55-70 years in good health and CMV-seropositive. In nucleotides, the CDR3 is TGTGCCAGCAATGACGGGGGGGCTTCGTACGAGCAGTACTTC. This encodes CASNDGGASYEQYF.